Sequencing of this T cell receptor beta chain was carried out in a study of early T cells in non-severe SARS-CoV-2 infection. Study context: RNA in bulk from unsorted whole blood was sequenced, and chains were unpaired. General observations from the study: Matching results from VDJdb favored anti-spike CD8 responses, leaving private and CD4 specificities undetected.

V was shortened by 8 bases and J by 4 bases, with 17 bases between the two germline ends. Germline lookup yields CDR1 MNHNY and CDR2 SVGAGI (reference sequence). The CDR3 loop spans 14 amino acids. Remarks on this clonotype: As yet, its antigen is unknown.

As part of library construction, unique molecular identifiers were attached to individual cDNA molecules. MiXCR, applied by TCRdb to the 5' RACE reads, yields one record per CDR3 protein. The sample has more than 65,000 distinct CDR3 sequences; approximately 13% are singletons. The source material was whole blood. This receptor was obtained from an adult who was a healthcare worker with PCR-confirmed SARS-CoV-2 infection or an uninfected control (not recorded which). The chain links TRBV6-6 to TRBJ1-2; unclear D gene. CDR3 residues: CASQRKEPPYGYTF. In nucleotides, the CDR3 is TGTGCCAGCCAAAGGAAGGAACCACCCTATGGCTACACCTTC.